One sample yielded the 16 T cell receptor beta chains listed below, sequenced in a study of T cell repertoires in cytomegalovirus infection. Using its own MiXCR run on the reads, TCRdb lists one record per CDR3 protein. The repertoire includes 250,000 or so distinct CDR3 sequences, over 15% of them detected once, and around half sits in the top ten. Sequencing was carried out using CD8+ T cells from PBMCs. These receptors came from a human donor in good health (CMV status not recorded). Some clones in this sample may be carry-over from other donors' samples.

This clonotype was recorded a few times. The chain uses TRBV19 and TRBJ1-5; tentative D call: TRBD1 (6 bases). Germline V lookup: CDR1 LNHDA, CDR2 SQIVND (reference sequence). Trimming took off 5 bases at V and 7 bases at J, with 18 bases between the two ends. The CDR3 extends over 15 amino acids. Here the CDR3 DNA reads TGTGCCAGTAGTCCCGGGGCAGGGGATTGGCAGCCCCAGCATTTT. Translating gives CASSPGAGDWQPQHF.

V and J are TRBV29-1 and TRBJ2-7; D call uncertain. With 5 bases removed from V and 2 bases from J, the gap between germline ends came to 10 bases. CDR3 length: 12 residues. The germline V gene has CDR1 SQVTM and CDR2 ANQGSEA. The DNA for the CDR3 is TGCAGCGTTTTTGGGAAAGCCTACGAGCAGTACTTC. This translates into CSVFGKAYEQYF.

The rearrangement joins TRBV6-5 to TRBJ1-5, with D unresolved. Trimming cost V 6 bases and J 1 base, with 19 bases left between them. Germline V lookup: CDR1 MNHEY, CDR2 SVGAGI. The CDR3 totals 17 residues. The chain's CDR3 is CASRTPPERVSNQPQHF. CDR3 DNA: TGTGCCAGCAGAACCCCTCCCGAACGGGTCAGCAATCAGCCCCAGCATTTT.

The gene calls are TRBV24-1 and TRBJ1-1; the D is unclear. The germline V gene has CDR1 KGHDR and CDR2 SFDVKD. This CDR3 is built from 11 residues. Trimming removed 7 bases at V and 4 bases at J, with 6 bases between. The CDR3 region has the DNA TGTGCCACCAGCCGGGGCACTGAAGCTTTCTTT. Translation gives CATSRGTEAFF.

The gene calls are TRBV7-6 and TRBJ2-6; 8 bases align to TRBD1. V was clipped by 4 bases and J by 6 bases; unmatched bases: 14. Per germline, CDR1 SGHVS and CDR2 FNYEAQ. The CDR3 is 18 amino acids. The chain's CDR3 is CASSSPGTGGTLANVLTF. The CDR3, as DNA: TGTGCCAGCAGCTCCCCCGGGACAGGTGGTACGTTGGCCAACGTCCTGACTTTC.

This clonotype was recorded at least ten times. The chain recombines TRBV12-3 or TRBV12-4 with TRBJ2-5; D possibly corresponds to TRBD2 (5 bases). The CDR3 extends over 14 amino acids. Trimming pared 7 bases from V and 3 bases from J, leaving 15 bases between. The CDR3 bases are TGTGCCAGCATCAACGGGATTTCTGAAGAGACCCAGTACTTC. It yields the protein CASINGISEETQYF.

This clonotype was found a few times. V and J are TRBV4-1 and TRBJ1-3; a possible D gene is TRBD1 (5 bases). With 4 bases removed from V and 2 bases from J, the gap between germline ends came to 18 bases. Germline-derived CDR1 and CDR2 are MGHRA and YSYEKL. The CDR3 has 17 amino acids. Written as DNA, the CDR3 is TGCGCCAGCAGCCCAACCCGGGGGGGGAGAACTGGAAACACCATATATTTT. It codes for CASSPTRGGRTGNTIYF.

This clonotype was observed a few times. The rearrangement joins TRBV20-1 to TRBJ1-2, with 7 positions matching TRBD1. Germline V CDR1 and CDR2: DFQATT, SNEGSKA (reference sequence). Trimming took 4 bases from V and 3 from J; bases not matched to a gene: 11. The length of the CDR3 is 15 residues. The CDR3 DNA is TGCAGTGCTATAGAATTCCAGGACAGGCACTATGGCTACACCTTC. Encoded protein: CSAIEFQDRHYGYTF.

This clonotype was found many times. The chain links TRBV12-3 or TRBV12-4 to TRBJ2-7, with TRBD1 matching 9 bases. The V and J ends lost 2 bases and 0 bases, in that order; junction bases with no gene match: 2. The CDR3 spans 15 residues. Here the CDR3 DNA reads TGTGCCAGCAGTTTAACAGGGGGCGTCTCCTACGAGCAGTACTTC. This gives the protein CASSLTGGVSYEQYF.

This clonotype was counted a few times. The chain has TRBV5-5 and TRBJ2-2; no firm D call. CDR3 length: 16 residues. Germline assignment: CDR1 SGHKS and CDR2 YYEKEE (reference sequence). Trimming left V 5 bases short and J 4 bases short, with 18 bases between. CDR3 amino acids: CASSYAEGFATGELFF. CDR3 coding DNA: TGTGCCAGCAGTTATGCGGAAGGCTTTGCCACCGGGGAGCTGTTTTTT. Full variable domain (missing parts from reference TRBV5-5 and TRBJ2-2): DAGVTQSPTHLIKTRGQQVTLRCSPISGHKSVSWYQQVLGQGPQFIFQYYEKEERGRGNFPDRFSARQFPNYSSELNVNALLLGDSALYLCASSYAEGFATGELFFGEGSRLTVL.

To note about this clonotype: An end of the junction does not agree with germline; a read error may underlie this. The chain employs TRBV27 and TRBJ1-2; unclear D gene. The CDR3 has 17 amino acids. Germline CDR1 is MNHEY and CDR2 is SMNVEV (reference sequence). CDR3 bases: TGTGCCAGCAGTTTAAGTTTTTTGGCGCGCGGATTCTATAGCTACACCTTC. Translated: CASSLSFLARGFYSYTF.

This chain links TRBV7-2 with TRBJ1-2; 8 bases line up with TRBD1. V shed 5 bases, J shed 4 bases, and the junction held 15 bases outside the gene matches. The CDR3 loop spans 17 amino acids. CDR1 SGHTA and CDR2 FQGNSA come from the germline V gene. The CDR3 coding sequence is TGTGCCAGCAGCGGACGGGACAGGTCCTCATCTATCTATGGCTACACCTTC. This gives the protein CASSGRDRSSSIYGYTF.

This clonotype was detected many times. The rearrangement uses TRBV7-9 and TRBJ2-1; 7 positions match TRBD2. Germline assignment: CDR1 SEHNR and CDR2 FQNEAQ (reference sequence). The CDR3 extends over 12 amino acids. V lost 7 bases, J lost 4 bases, and 1 base stayed unmatched. CDR3: CASTGGYNEQFF. The DNA of the CDR3 is TGTGCCAGCACCGGGGGGTACAATGAGCAGTTCTTC.

The chain recombines TRBV7-9 with TRBJ1-5; D is undetermined. The germline V gene has CDR1 SEHNR and CDR2 FQNEAQ (reference sequence). The CDR3 is 16 residues long. The V and J ends lost 4 bases and 1 base respectively, with 14 bases between them. The CDR3 DNA sequence: TGTGCCAGCAGCTCCAAGGGCCAGACGAGCAATCAGCCCCAGCATTTT. Translated, it gives CASSSKGQTSNQPQHF. Filled out from reference TRBV7-9 and TRBJ1-5, the complete variable domain reads DTGVSQNPRHKITKRGQNVTFRCDPISEHNRLYWYRQTLGQGPEFLTYFQNEAQLEKSRLLSDRFSAERPKGSFSTLEIQRTEQGDSAMYLCASSSKGQTSNQPQHFGDGTRLSIL.

The rearrangement uses TRBV7-9 and TRBJ2-7; 10 bases agree with TRBD1. This CDR3 is 18 amino acids long. V lost 3 bases to trimming and J lost 0 bases; unmatched junction nucleotides: 11. From germline, CDR1 is SEHNR and CDR2 FQNEAQ (reference sequence). CDR3 DNA sequence: TGTGCCAGCAGCTTCTTTGGGACAGGGGCCCACAGCTCCTACGAGCAGTACTTC. This gives the protein CASSFFGTGAHSSYEQYF. Drawing the rest from reference TRBV7-9 and TRBJ2-7, the complete variable domain is DTGVSQNPRHKITKRGQNVTFRCDPISEHNRLYWYRQTLGQGPEFLTYFQNEAQLEKSRLLSDRFSAERPKGSFSTLEIQRTEQGDSAMYLCASSFFGTGAHSSYEQYFGPGTRLTVT.

There are many counts of this clonotype. The V gene is TRBV28, the J gene TRBJ1-2, with D tentatively TRBD1 (5 bases). This CDR3 region has 11 residues. Trimming pared 7 bases from V and 7 bases from J, leaving 10 bases between. Germline loops: CDR1 MDHEN, CDR2 SYDVKM. The CDR3 sequence is CASNQGGGYTF. The CDR3 nucleotides are TGTGCCAGCAATCAGGGAGGTGGCTACACCTTC.